The present T cell receptor beta chain was sequenced within a study of PD-1 blockade in classical Hodgkin lymphoma. General study points: The authors have not defined what causes the repertoire differences, possibly disease activity or prior therapy. It was among complete responders that baseline diversity resembled that of newly diagnosed patients. Compared with healthy donors, newly diagnosed patients reportedly showed lower baseline TCR diversity. Those starting nivolumab under 1 year post-ASCT were excluded.

CDR3 size: 13 residues. Germline trimming cut 3 bases from V and 8 bases from J; bases unmatched to any gene: 7. The V gene's germline CDR1 is GTSNPN and CDR2 SVGIG (reference sequence). Autologous stem cell transplantation was followed by relapse in every patient, and brentuximab vedotin exposure varied. The protocol was immunoSEQ multiplex PCR, while the TCRdb copy is restricted to in-frame clones and leaves out a portion. This table holds 66,000 or so clones, about two thirds found once. With respect to this clone: Its antigen is not identified.

V usage is TRBV30 and J usage is TRBJ1-2; 9 bases align to TRBD1. This TCR was recovered from a human donor with classical Hodgkin lymphoma. The sample was peripheral blood mononuclear cells (PBMCs), taken before the second cycle of nivolumab. The CDR3 DNA sequence: TGTGCCTGGAGCGCACAGGGGGCGGGGGGCTACACCTTC. Amino acids: CAWSAQGAGGYTF.